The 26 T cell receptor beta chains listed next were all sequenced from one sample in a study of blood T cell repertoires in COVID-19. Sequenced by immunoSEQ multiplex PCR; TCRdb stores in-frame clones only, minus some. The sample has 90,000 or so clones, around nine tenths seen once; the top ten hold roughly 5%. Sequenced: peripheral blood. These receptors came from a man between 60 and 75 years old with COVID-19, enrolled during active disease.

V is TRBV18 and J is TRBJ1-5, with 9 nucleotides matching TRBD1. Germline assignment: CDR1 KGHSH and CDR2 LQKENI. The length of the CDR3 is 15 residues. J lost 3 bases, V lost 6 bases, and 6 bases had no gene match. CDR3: CASSYTGGNNQPQHF. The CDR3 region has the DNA TGTGCCAGCTCTTATACAGGGGGCAACAATCAGCCCCAGCATTTT. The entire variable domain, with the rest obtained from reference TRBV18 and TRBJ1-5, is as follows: NAGVMQNPRHLVRRRGQEARLRCSPMKGHSHVYWYRQLPEEGLKFMVYLQKENIIDESGMPKERFSAEFPKEGPSILRIQQVVRGDSAAYFCASSYTGGNNQPQHFGDGTRLSIL.

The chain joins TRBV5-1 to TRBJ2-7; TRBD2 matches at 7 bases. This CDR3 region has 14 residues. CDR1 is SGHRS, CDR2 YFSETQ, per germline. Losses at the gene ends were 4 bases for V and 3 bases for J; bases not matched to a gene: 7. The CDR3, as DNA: TGCGCCAGCAGCCCGGGGGGACGCCGCTACGAGCAGTACTTC. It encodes CASSPGGRRYEQYF.

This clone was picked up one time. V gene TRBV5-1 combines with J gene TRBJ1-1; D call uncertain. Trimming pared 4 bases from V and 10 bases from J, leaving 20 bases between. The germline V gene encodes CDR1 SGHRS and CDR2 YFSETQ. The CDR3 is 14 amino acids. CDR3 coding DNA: TGCGCCAGCAGCCTCAATCAGGAGGGTATGGGAGCTTTCTTT. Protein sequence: CASSLNQEGMGAFF. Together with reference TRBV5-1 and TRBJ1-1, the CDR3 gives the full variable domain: KAGVTQTPRYLIKTRGQQVTLSCSPISGHRSVSWYQQTPGQGLQFLFEYFSETQRNKGNFPGRFSGRQFSNSRSEMNVSTLELGDSALYLCASSLNQEGMGAFFGQGTRLTVV.

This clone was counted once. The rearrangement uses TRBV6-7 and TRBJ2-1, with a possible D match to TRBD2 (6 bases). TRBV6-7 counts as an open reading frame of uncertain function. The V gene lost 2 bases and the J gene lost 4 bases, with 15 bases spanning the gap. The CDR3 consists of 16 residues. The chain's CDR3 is CASSYDEEGPYNEQFF. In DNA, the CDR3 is TGTGCCAGCAGTTACGATGAGGAGGGACCTTACAATGAGCAGTTCTTC.

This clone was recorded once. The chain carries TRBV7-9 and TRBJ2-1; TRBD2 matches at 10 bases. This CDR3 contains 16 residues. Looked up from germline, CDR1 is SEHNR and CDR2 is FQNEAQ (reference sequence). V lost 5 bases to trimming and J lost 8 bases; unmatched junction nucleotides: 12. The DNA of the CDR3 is TGTGCCAGCAGCCCCCTGGCTAGCGGGAGAAGGTATGAGCAGTTCTTC. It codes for CASSPLASGRRYEQFF.

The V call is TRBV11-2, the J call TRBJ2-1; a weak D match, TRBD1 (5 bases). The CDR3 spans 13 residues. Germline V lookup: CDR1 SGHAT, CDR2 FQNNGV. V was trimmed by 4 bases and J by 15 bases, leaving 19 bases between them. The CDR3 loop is CASSSPRTPAWFF. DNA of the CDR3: TGTGCCAGCAGCTCTCCCAGGACACCGGCCTGGTTCTTC. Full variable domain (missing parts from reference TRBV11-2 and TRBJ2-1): EAGVAQSPRYKIIEKRQSVAFWCNPISGHATLYWYQQILGQGPKLLIQFQNNGVVDDSQLPKDRFSAERLKGVDSTLKIQPAKLEDSAVYLCASSSPRTPAWFFGPGTRLTVL.

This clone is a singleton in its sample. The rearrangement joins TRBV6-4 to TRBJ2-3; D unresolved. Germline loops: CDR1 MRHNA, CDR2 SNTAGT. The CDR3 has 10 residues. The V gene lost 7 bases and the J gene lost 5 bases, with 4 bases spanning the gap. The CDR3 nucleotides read TGTGCCAGCAAACAAGATACGCAGTATTTT. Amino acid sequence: CASKQDTQYF.

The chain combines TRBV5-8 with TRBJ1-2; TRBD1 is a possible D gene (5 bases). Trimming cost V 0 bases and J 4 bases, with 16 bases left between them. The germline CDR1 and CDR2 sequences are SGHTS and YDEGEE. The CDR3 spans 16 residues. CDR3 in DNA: TGTGCCAGCAGCTTGGGTTCGCGGGGGACGGTCTATGGCTACACCTTC. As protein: CASSLGSRGTVYGYTF. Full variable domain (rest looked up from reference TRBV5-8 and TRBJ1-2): EAGVTQSPTHLIKTRGQQATLRCSPISGHTSVYWYQQALGLGLQFLLWYDEGEERNRGNFPPRFSGRQFPNYSSELNVNALELEDSALYLCASSLGSRGTVYGYTFGSGTRLTVV.

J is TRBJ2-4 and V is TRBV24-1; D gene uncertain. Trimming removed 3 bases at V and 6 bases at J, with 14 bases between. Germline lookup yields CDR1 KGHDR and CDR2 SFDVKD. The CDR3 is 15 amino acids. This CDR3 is CATSDPRFMGNIQYF. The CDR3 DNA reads TGTGCCACCAGTGATCCCAGGTTCATGGGAAACATTCAGTACTTC.

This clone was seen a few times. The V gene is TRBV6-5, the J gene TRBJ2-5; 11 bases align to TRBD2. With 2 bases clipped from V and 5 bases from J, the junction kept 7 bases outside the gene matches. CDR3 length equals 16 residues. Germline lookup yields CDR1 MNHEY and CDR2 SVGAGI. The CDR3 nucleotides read TGTGCCAGCAGTTACGGGACTAGCGGACGCGGGGAGACCCAGTACTTC. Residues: CASSYGTSGRGETQYF.

The DNA for the CDR3 is TGCAGTGCTAGTCAGGGGGTTGGGGAGACCCAGTACTTC. It yields the protein CSASQGVGETQYF. The chain couples TRBV20-1 to TRBJ2-5; 7 bases fit TRBD1. Germline loops: CDR1 DFQATT, CDR2 SNEGSKA (reference sequence). V dropped 3 bases and J dropped 5; count of bases not matched to a gene: 6. The CDR3 runs to 13 residues.

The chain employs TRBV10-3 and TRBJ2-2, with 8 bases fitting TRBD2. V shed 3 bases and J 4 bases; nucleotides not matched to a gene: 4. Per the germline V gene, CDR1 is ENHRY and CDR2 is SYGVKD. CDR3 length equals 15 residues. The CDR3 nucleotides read TGTGCCATCAGTGACCTAGCGGGTTTCACCGGGGAGCTGTTTTTT. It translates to CAISDLAGFTGELFF.

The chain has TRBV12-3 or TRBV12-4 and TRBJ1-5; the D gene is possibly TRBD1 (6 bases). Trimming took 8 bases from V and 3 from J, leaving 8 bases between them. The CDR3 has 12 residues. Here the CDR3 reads CASGGNNQPQHF. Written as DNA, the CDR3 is TGTGCCAGCGGGGGCAACAATCAGCCCCAGCATTTT.

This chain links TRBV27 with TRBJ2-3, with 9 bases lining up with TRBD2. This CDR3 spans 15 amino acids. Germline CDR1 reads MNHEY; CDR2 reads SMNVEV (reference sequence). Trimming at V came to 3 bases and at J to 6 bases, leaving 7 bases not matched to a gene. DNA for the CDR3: TGTGCCAGCAGTTTTGCGGGAGGGCCGGGGGATACGCAGTATTTT. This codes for CASSFAGGPGDTQYF.

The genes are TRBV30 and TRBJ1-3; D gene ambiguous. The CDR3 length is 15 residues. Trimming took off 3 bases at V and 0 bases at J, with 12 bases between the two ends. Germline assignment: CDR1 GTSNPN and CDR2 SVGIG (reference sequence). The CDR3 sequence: CAWSPGLLSGNTIYF. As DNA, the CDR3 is TGTGCCTGGAGCCCTGGGCTCCTCTCTGGAAACACCATATATTTT.

In DNA form, the CDR3 reads TGTGCCAGCAGTTACTCGAGGGTTCCTAATTCACCCCTCCACTTT. Amino acids: CASSYSRVPNSPLHF. The chain has TRBV6-5 and TRBJ1-6; D is undetermined. With 0 bases removed from V and 6 bases from J, the gap between germline ends came to 9 bases. This CDR3 region has 15 residues. From germline, CDR1 is MNHEY and CDR2 SVGAGI.

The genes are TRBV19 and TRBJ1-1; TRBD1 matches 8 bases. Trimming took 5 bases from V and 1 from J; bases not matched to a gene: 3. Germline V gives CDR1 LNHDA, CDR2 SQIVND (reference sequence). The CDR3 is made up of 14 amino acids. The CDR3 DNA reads TGTGCCAGTAGTGGACAGGGAGGGAACACTGAAGCTTTCTTT. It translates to CASSGQGGNTEAFF.

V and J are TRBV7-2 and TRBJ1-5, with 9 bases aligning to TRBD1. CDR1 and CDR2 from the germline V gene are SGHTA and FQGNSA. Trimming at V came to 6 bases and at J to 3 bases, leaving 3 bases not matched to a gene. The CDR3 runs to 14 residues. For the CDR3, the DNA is TGTGCCAGCAGAGGGACAGGGAACAATCAGCCCCAGCATTTT. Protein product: CASRGTGNNQPQHF.

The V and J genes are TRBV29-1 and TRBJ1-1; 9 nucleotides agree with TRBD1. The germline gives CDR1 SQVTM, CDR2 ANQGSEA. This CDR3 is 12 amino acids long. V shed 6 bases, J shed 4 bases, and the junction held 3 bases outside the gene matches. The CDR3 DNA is TGCAGCGTAATGACAGGGGGCACTGAAGCTTTCTTT. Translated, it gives CSVMTGGTEAFF.

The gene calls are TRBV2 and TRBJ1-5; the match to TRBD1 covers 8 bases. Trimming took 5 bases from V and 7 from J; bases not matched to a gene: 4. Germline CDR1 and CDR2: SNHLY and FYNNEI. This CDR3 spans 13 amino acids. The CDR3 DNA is TGTGCCAGCAGTTTACAGGGGGGGCAGCCCCAGCATTTT. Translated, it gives CASSLQGGQPQHF.

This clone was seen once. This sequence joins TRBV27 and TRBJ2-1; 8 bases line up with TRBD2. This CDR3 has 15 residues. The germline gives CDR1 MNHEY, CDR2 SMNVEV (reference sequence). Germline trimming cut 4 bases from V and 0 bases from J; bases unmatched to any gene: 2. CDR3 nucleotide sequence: TGTGCCAGCAGTTCGAGCGGGAGCTCCTACAATGAGCAGTTCTTC. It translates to CASSSSGSSYNEQFF.

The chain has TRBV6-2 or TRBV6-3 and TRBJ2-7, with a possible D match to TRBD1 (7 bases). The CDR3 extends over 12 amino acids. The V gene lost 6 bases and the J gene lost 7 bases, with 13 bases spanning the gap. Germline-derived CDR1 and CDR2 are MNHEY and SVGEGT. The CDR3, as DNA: TGTGCCAGCAGCGACAGGGCGGGAGAGCAGTACTTC. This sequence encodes CASSDRAGEQYF.

CDR3 sequence: CASSPRTGGHTEAFF. The CDR3 DNA is TGCGCCAGCAGCCCCCGGACAGGGGGTCACACTGAAGCTTTCTTT. This chain links TRBV4-1 with TRBJ1-1; 10 positions agree with TRBD1. Germline CDR1 is MGHRA and CDR2 is YSYEKL. This CDR3 spans 15 amino acids. The J segment lost 3 bases and the V segment lost 4 bases, leaving 5 bases of the junction unmatched.

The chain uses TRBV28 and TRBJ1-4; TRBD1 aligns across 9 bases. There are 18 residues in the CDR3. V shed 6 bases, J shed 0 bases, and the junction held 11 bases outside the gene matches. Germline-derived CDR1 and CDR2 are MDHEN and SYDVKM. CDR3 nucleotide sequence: TGTGCCAGCAGCTTGGGACAGGGAGGTCTAGCAACTAATGAAAAACTGTTTTTT. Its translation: CASSLGQGGLATNEKLFF.

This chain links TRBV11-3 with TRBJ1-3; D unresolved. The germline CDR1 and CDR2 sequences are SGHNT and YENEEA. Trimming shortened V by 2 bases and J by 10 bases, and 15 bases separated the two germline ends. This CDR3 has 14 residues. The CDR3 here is CASSLRQDGGTIYF. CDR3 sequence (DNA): TGTGCCAGCAGCTTACGACAAGACGGAGGAACCATATATTTT.

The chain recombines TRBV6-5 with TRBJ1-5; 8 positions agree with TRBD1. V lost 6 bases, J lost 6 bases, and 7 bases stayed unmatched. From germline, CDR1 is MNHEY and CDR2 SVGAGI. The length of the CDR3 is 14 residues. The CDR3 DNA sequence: TGTGCCAGCAGCCCATCAGGGGGCGGTCAGCCCCAGCATTTT. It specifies CASSPSGGGQPQHF.